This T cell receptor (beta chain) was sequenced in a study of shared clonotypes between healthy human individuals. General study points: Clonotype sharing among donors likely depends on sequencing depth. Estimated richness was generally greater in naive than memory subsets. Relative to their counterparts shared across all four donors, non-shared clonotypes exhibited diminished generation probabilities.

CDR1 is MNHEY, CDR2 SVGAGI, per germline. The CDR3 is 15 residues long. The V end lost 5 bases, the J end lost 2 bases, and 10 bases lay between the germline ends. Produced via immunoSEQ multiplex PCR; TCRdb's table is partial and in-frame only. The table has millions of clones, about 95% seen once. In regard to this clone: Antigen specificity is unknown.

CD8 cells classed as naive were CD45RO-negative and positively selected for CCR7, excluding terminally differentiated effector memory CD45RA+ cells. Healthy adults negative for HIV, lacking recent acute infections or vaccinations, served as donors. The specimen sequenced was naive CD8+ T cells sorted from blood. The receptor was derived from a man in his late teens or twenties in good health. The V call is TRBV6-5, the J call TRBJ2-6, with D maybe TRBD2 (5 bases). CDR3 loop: CASSHGETGANVLTF. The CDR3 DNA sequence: TGTGCCAGCAGTCACGGGGAGACTGGGGCCAACGTCCTGACTTTC.